What follows is one T cell receptor beta chain and its context. This clonotype has at least ten counts. There is no known antigen for this receptor. No much larger clone is present one base from it, and per-base qualities are unavailable. Set within a cohort of healthcare workers in London, UK, this nested case-control study involved weekly PCR testing of nasopharyngeal swabs along with blood sampling. Between 23 and 31 March 2020, the week of the UK lockdown, healthcare workers were enrolled and then followed up weekly for as long as 16 weeks. From cysteine to phenylalanine, the CDR3 is 16 amino acids long. The CDR3 DNA has 48 bases and is translated from base 1. Trimming takes 3 bases from V and 0 bases from J, and the germline ends sit 12 bases apart. The germline V gene (reference sequence) sets CDR1 to LNHDA and CDR2 to SQIVND. These data are taken from a study of early T cells in non-severe SARS-CoV-2 infection (dated by TCRdb to about 2021). The study in broad terms: Because TCR sequencing was done on bulk RNA from unsorted whole blood, the alpha and beta chains could not be paired. Broad study findings and their caveats: VDJdb matching was skewed toward anti-spike CD8 responses and likely underestimated virus-specific expansions, missing private and CD4 specificities.

Libraries came from 5' RACE. Sequencing was performed on a NextSeq 500. In the TCR library protocol, unique molecular identifiers were attached to individual cDNA molecules to correct for PCR bias and sequencing error. TCR alpha and beta chains were both sequenced, and the abundances of alpha and beta sequences in each sample were closely correlated with each other. In the authors' own workflow: Decombinator V4 was used to perform V gene, J gene and CDR3 annotation of TCR sequences. Expanded TCRs were defined as changing significantly between any two time points under a Poisson model with p below 0.0001. TCR abundances were normalised to the total number of TCRs sequenced per sample and were expressed as counts per million. MAIT TCRs were defined by TRAV1-2 paired with TRAJ12, TRAJ20 or TRAJ33, and iNKT TCRs by TRAV10 paired with TRAJ18. A search of VDJdb, accessed on 1 November 2021, was run for TCRs annotated to CMV, EBV and SARS-CoV-2, with TCRs annotated for multiple antigens excluded. TCRdb trimmed the raw reads at Q25, called clones with MiXCR and kept productive beta chains. Rows are combined by CDR3 protein, so each entry shows the most common genes and DNA. What appears here as the V and J calls and clone size reflects TCRdb's work, not the paper's. The sample has around 50,000 distinct CDR3 sequences on record, around a tenth of them singletons. The ten largest clones add up to 3.5% to 5% of the sample.

Rearrangement joined TRBV19 to TRBJ2-1; TRBD2 is possibly the D segment (6 matching bases). The clonotype was recovered from an adult who was a healthcare worker with PCR-confirmed SARS-CoV-2 infection or an uninfected control (not recorded which). Specimen: whole blood. The sequenced DNA is TGTGCCAGTAGTATTTCTAGCGTGAGCTCCTACAATGAGCAGTTCTTC. Protein translation: CASSISSVSSYNEQFF. The full variable domain, with segments outside the CDR3 supplied by the reference TRBV19 and TRBJ2-1 proteins, appears as DGGITQSPKYLFRKEGQNVTLSCEQNLNHDAMYWYRQDPGQGLRLIYYSQIVNDFQKGDIAEGYSVSREKKESFPLTVTSAQKNPTAFYLCASSISSVSSYNEQFFGPGTRLTVL.